This T cell receptor beta chain was retrieved from a study of low-dose radiotherapy and immunotherapy resistance in tumors. Study-level background: A total of 6.5 Gy was given to Cohort 1 as 0.5 Gy per fraction every 2 weeks. Aspirin was taken orally at 300 mg daily by patients, and this continued for four cycles from cycle 1 day 1. Every two weeks patients got nivolumab 240 mg flat dose, plus ipilimumab 1 mg/kg every six weeks, intravenously. Treatment included intravenous cyclophosphamide dosed at 200 mg/m2 every two weeks, one day before radiation and immunotherapy.

Alpha and beta chains were covered, as first-strand cDNA relied on TRAV- and TRBV-specific primers. With a V-primer adapter and a constant-region primer, TCRs were amplified for 20 to 25 PCR cycles. TCRdb reprocessed the reads with MiXCR, giving one entry per CDR3 protein. Here the sample spans about 16,000 distinct CDR3 sequences, approximately 63% being singletons. The CDR3 covers 14 residues. Germline CDR1 and CDR2: SGHDT and YYEEEE. V was shortened by 2 bases and J by 5 bases, with 11 bases between the two germline ends. The rearrangement uses TRBV5-6 and TRBJ2-1; TRBD1 is a possible D gene (6 bases). This TCR came from a human donor with advanced metastatic prostate, ovarian, gallbladder or colorectal cancer (not recorded which). This table probably holds off-target reads from a library built for another chain. The CDR3 bases are TGTGCCAGCAGCTTCGCCGGGACAAACAATGAGCAGTTCTTC. Amino acids: CASSFAGTNNEQFF.